This T cell receptor (beta chain) was sequenced for a study of blood T cell repertoires in COVID-19. Looking at the study overall: Collection of acute and convalescent COVID-19 samples took place in the United States, Italy and Spain. T cells, B-cell-depleted T cells, or PBMCs supplied cDNA or gDNA.

Study processing details: Amplification of reference gene primers provided the estimated nucleated cell counts. The repertoire was sequenced with immunoSEQ multiplex PCR; TCRdb's copy has only in-frame clones and lacks some. The DNA gave D and trimming, while V, J and clone size come from that table. The table lists roughly 30,000 clones, approximately 86% of them singletons. The V segment lost 7 bases and the J segment 5 bases; nucleotides outside the gene matches: 4. The germline CDR1 and CDR2 sequences are SQVTM and ANQGSEA. The CDR3 length is 11 residues. The sequencing sample was made of peripheral blood. The receptor was isolated from a man in his sixties with COVID-19, enrolled during active disease. The chain has TRBV29-1 and TRBJ2-5, with 7 bases identical to TRBD1. CDR3 nucleotides: TGCAGCGGAGACAGGGTTGAGACCCAGTACTTC. It yields the protein CSGDRVETQYF. The full variable domain, rest sourced from reference TRBV29-1 and TRBJ2-5, is SAVISQKPSRDICQRGTSLTIQCQVDSQVTMMFWYRQQPGQSLTLIATANQGSEATYESGFVIDKFPISRPNLTFSTLTVSNMSPEDSSIYLCSGDRVETQYFGPGTRLLVL.